This T cell receptor (beta chain) comes out of a study of T cells in Graves' hyperthyroidism and ophthalmopathy. The TCR beta CDR3 regions underwent amplification using RNA transcripts as the source. The HTBI set primed first-round TCR CDR3 RT-PCR. MiXCR was run by TCRdb on the multiplex PCR reads, yielding one entry per CDR3 protein. The repertoire consists of roughly 630,000 distinct CDR3 sequences, with 15% to 19% occurring once and the leading ten covering about 7%. Trimming left V 2 bases short and J 8 bases short, with 18 bases between. The CDR3 runs to 15 residues. Germline V CDR1 and CDR2: DFQATT, SNEGSKA (reference sequence). Cells are PBMCs isolated from around 9.4 ml of fresh blood. This clonotype turned up a few times.

The sequence derives from a woman younger than 45 with Graves' hyperthyroidism. The V and J genes are TRBV20-1 and TRBJ1-4; tentatively, D is TRBD1 (6 bases). The sample consisted of blood. CDR3 region: CSARPRGQGQEKLFF. DNA of the CDR3: TGCAGTGCTAGACCAAGAGGGCAGGGGCAGGAAAAACTGTTTTTT.